Listed here are 14 T cell receptor beta chains from one sample, sequenced in a study of blood T cell repertoires in COVID-19 (dated by TCRdb to about 2020). The library came from the immunoSEQ multiplex PCR assay. TCRdb took over this immuneACCESS table, retaining in-frame rearrangements with V and J assigned. Such tables are incomplete; in checked studies, under half of the missing clones stem from an unresolved V gene, and the remainder is unexplained. The sample yields about 39,000 clones; 75% to 90% were counted once. The ten biggest clones cover about 4.1% of the sample. The sample consisted of peripheral blood. Receptors originate from a man aged 55-75 years with acute or convalescent COVID-19.

This rearrangement joins TRBV28 to TRBJ2-1, with a tentative D call TRBD1 (6 bases). The CDR3 consists of 14 residues. The V and J ends lost 6 bases and 8 bases respectively, with 17 bases between them. Germline CDR1 reads MDHEN; CDR2 reads SYDVKM. CDR3 loop: CASSPHTGIYEQFF. The CDR3 region has the DNA TGTGCCAGCAGCCCCCACACAGGGATCTATGAGCAGTTCTTC. The whole variable domain, filled in from reference TRBV28 and TRBJ2-1, reads DVKVTQSSRYLVKRTGEKVFLECVQDMDHENMFWYRQDPGLGLRLIYFSYDVKMKEKGDIPEGYSVSREKKERFSLILESASTNQTSMYLCASSPHTGIYEQFFGPGTRLTVL.

This clone has a single count. The chain recombines TRBV5-1 with TRBJ2-7, with TRBD1 matching 7 bases. This CDR3 is built from 14 residues. Per the germline V gene, CDR1 is SGHRS and CDR2 is YFSETQ. Trimming removed 1 base from V and 2 bases from J; junction bases left unmatched: 3. CDR3 DNA sequence: TGCGCCAGCAGCTTGAGACAGGGAGCCTACGAGCAGTACTTC. Its translation: CASSLRQGAYEQYF.

This chain joins TRBV30 and TRBJ2-7, with 7 bases matching TRBD2. CDR1 is GTSNPN and CDR2 is SVGIG in the germline V gene (reference sequence). The CDR3 loop spans 14 amino acids. The V gene end was trimmed by 0 bases and the J gene end by 7 bases; junction bases not matched to a gene: 9. The chain's CDR3 is CAWSVWGGVGEQYF. The CDR3 DNA reads TGTGCCTGGAGTGTATGGGGAGGGGTTGGGGAGCAGTACTTC.

The gene calls are TRBV28 and TRBJ1-2; 9 positions agree with TRBD1. The CDR3 has 13 residues. Per germline, CDR1 MDHEN and CDR2 SYDVKM. V trimming: 7 bases; J trimming: 7 bases; junction bases outside the gene matches: 7. The CDR3 protein is CASTPEDRGGYTF. As DNA, the CDR3 is TGTGCCAGCACCCCCGAGGACAGGGGTGGCTACACCTTC.

V usage is TRBV28 and J usage is TRBJ1-1; D is undetermined. V lost 3 bases and J lost 3, with 17 bases in between. CDR3 length equals 16 residues. Germline CDR1 MDHEN, CDR2 SYDVKM. CDR3: CASSFDRGSGHTEAFF. DNA for the CDR3: TGTGCCAGCAGTTTTGACCGGGGTTCTGGTCACACTGAAGCTTTCTTT.

A single count supports this clone. CDR3 amino acids: CASRGHGTNNSPLHF. CDR3 in DNA: TGTGCCAGCAGGGGTCACGGGACAAATAATTCACCCCTCCACTTT. V and J are TRBV28 and TRBJ1-6; tentatively, D is TRBD1 (6 bases). Trimming cost V 6 bases and J 5 bases, with 14 bases left between them. The CDR3 is 15 amino acids. Germline V gives CDR1 MDHEN, CDR2 SYDVKM.

The gene calls are TRBV18 and TRBJ1-3, with TRBD1 matching 7 bases. Germline assignment: CDR1 KGHSH and CDR2 LQKENI. The trim removed 0 bases at V and 0 bases at J, leaving 2 bases unmatched. The CDR3 spans 16 residues. CDR3 sequence: CASSPPGQYSGNTIYF. In nucleotides, the CDR3 is TGTGCCAGCTCACCACCGGGACAGTACTCTGGAAACACCATATATTTT. The full variable domain, in which reference TRBV18 and TRBJ1-3 provide the parts outside the CDR3, is NAGVMQNPRHLVRRRGQEARLRCSPMKGHSHVYWYRQLPEEGLKFMVYLQKENIIDESGMPKERFSAEFPKEGPSILRIQQVVRGDSAAYFCASSPPGQYSGNTIYFGEGSWLTVV.

This sequence joins TRBV9 and TRBJ1-6; weak D call: TRBD1 (5 bases). This CDR3 has 16 residues. V was trimmed by 7 bases and J by 7 bases, leaving 21 bases between them. CDR1 and CDR2 (germline): SGDLS, YYNGEE. CDR3 bases: TGTGCCAGCGGAGCCAGCCTTTTTGGGGCCAATTCACCCCTCCACTTT. This codes for CASGASLFGANSPLHF. Full variable domain (remainder filled in from reference TRBV9 and TRBJ1-6): DSGVTQTPKHLITATGQRVTLRCSPRSGDLSVYWYQQSLDQGLQFLIQYYNGEERAKGNILERFSAQQFPDLHSELNLSSLELGDSALYFCASGASLFGANSPLHFGNGTRLTVT.

The chain is built from TRBV20-1 and TRBJ1-1, with D maybe TRBD1 (6 bases). The CDR3 length is 15 residues. Looked up from germline, CDR1 is DFQATT and CDR2 is SNEGSKA (reference sequence). The V end lost 3 bases, the J end lost 4 bases, and 18 bases lay between the germline ends. In nucleotides, the CDR3 is TGCAGTGCTAGTCCTAGTGGGGGCCTGGGCACTGAAGCTTTCTTT. It specifies CSASPSGGLGTEAFF.

The chain joins TRBV20-1 to TRBJ2-5; D gene unclear. The CDR3 sequence is 11 residues long. Trimming stripped 3 bases from V and 2 bases from J, with 4 bases between. Germline-derived CDR1 and CDR2 are DFQATT and SNEGSKA (reference sequence). Here the CDR3 DNA reads TGCAGTGCTAGCGGGCAAGAGACCCAGTACTTC. Encoded protein: CSASGQETQYF.

The table lists this clone with a few counts. The V and J genes are TRBV14 and TRBJ2-1; tentatively, D is TRBD1 (6 bases). V was trimmed by 7 bases and J by 3 bases, leaving 13 bases between them. The CDR3 loop spans 14 amino acids. Per germline, CDR1 SGHDN and CDR2 FVKESK. The CDR3 DNA follows: TGTGCCAGCAAGCGGCAGGGGAACTACAATGAGCAGTTCTTC. It codes for CASKRQGNYNEQFF.

The chain recombines TRBV3-1 (or the pseudogene TRBV3-2) with TRBJ2-7; 8 positions match TRBD1. The V and J ends lost 1 base and 3 bases, in that order; junction bases with no gene match: 2. This CDR3 region has 14 residues. Germline values: CDR1 LGHDT, CDR2 YNNKEL (reference sequence). The CDR3 nucleotides are TGTGCCAGCAGCCAAGGGACAGGGAGCTACGAGCAGTACTTC. Amino acids: CASSQGTGSYEQYF.

In its sample, this clone was seen once. This chain uses TRBV10-3 with TRBJ2-7; a possible D gene is TRBD2 (5 bases). The length of the CDR3 is 15 residues. The germline V gene has CDR1 ENHRY and CDR2 SYGVKD. V was cut by 6 bases and J by 2 bases, with 17 bases left in between. CDR3 sequence reads: CAIRWGEGRPYEQYF. Written as DNA, the CDR3 is TGTGCCATCAGGTGGGGTGAGGGCCGCCCCTACGAGCAGTACTTC.

This chain joins TRBV29-1 and TRBJ2-3; perhaps TRBD1 as D (6 bases). Trimming stripped 1 base from V and 4 bases from J, with 9 bases between. Germline CDR1 and CDR2: SQVTM and ANQGSEA. This CDR3 comprises 13 residues. The CDR3 is CSVEGGGPDTQYF. The CDR3 DNA reads as TGCAGCGTTGAAGGTGGGGGCCCAGATACGCAGTATTTT.